What follows describes a single TCR beta chain. The entry originates in a study of blood T cell repertoires in COVID-19. Study in general: The United States, Italy and Spain were the sources of the acute and convalescent COVID-19 samples. Nucleic acid was either cDNA or gDNA, and it came from T cells, B-cell-depleted T cells, or PBMCs.

Authors' methods: Nucleated cell counts were estimated from reference gene primer amplification. Profiling relied on immunoSEQ multiplex PCR, and the TCRdb table lists in-frame clones only, not all of them. That table is the source of V, J and clone size, and D and trimming were worked out from the DNA. Of approximately 170,000 clones in the sample, about 88% were seen once. V lost 6 bases, J lost 0 bases, and 14 bases lay in between. This CDR3 is 15 amino acids long. Germline lookup yields CDR1 MNHEY and CDR2 SVGAGI. Sequenced: peripheral blood. The chain recombines TRBV6-5 with TRBJ1-2; TRBD1 might be the D (5 bases). This TCR came from a man in his sixties with active or convalescent COVID-19. The DNA for the CDR3 is TGTGCCAGCAGCTTCAGGGAAGGAGCTAACTATGGCTACACCTTC. Translating gives CASSFREGANYGYTF.